Sequencing of this T cell receptor (beta chain) was carried out in a study of CD8 T cells in ankylosing spondylitis. The study, taken as a whole, reports: What appeared characteristic of ankylosing spondylitis blood was a TCR beta motif of eight highly homologous variants. A number of the motif variants had already been described in reactive arthritis synovial fluid and blood. Disease-linked clones bore a CD8+ phenotype, appearing relatively rarely in peripheral blood. According to the report, clones linked to the disease were significantly enriched in matched synovial fluid samples taken from ankylosing spondylitis patients.

V gave up 0 bases and J gave up 0 bases, with 15 bases separating them. CDR1 and CDR2 from the germline V gene are SQVTM and ANQGSEA. CDR3 length: 17 amino acids. 5'-RACE, quantitative and with molecular barcodes, yielded the TCR beta libraries. TCRdb reanalysed the 5' RACE reads using MiXCR and keeps one entry per CDR3 protein. The table lists about 390,000 distinct CDR3 sequences, more than 20% of them singletons, with less than 20% in the top ten. A few counts support this clonotype. The antigen remains unidentified. Sequenced material: blood, either unsorted or a sorted T cell fraction (not recorded which). This clonotype was obtained from a male donor with ankylosing spondylitis. The J gene is TRBJ2-4, the V gene TRBV29-1; D remains ambiguous. CDR3 residues: CSVEDRSSALAKNIQYF. The CDR3 DNA sequence: TGCAGCGTTGAAGATCGTTCCAGTGCACTAGCCAAAAACATTCAGTACTTC.